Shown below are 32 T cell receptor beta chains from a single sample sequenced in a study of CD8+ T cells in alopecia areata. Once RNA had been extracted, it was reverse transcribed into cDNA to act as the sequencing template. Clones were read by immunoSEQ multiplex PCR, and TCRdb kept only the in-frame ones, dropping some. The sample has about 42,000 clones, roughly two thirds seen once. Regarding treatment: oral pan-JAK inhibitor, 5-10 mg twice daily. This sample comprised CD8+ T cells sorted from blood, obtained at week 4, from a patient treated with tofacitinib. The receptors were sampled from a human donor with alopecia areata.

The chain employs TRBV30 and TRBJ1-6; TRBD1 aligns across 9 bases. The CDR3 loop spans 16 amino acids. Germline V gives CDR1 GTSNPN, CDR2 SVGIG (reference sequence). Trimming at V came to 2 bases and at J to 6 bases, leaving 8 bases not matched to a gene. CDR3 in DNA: TGTGCCTGGAGTCCCGGGACAGGGTTCTTTAATTCACCCCTCCACTTT. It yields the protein CAWSPGTGFFNSPLHF.

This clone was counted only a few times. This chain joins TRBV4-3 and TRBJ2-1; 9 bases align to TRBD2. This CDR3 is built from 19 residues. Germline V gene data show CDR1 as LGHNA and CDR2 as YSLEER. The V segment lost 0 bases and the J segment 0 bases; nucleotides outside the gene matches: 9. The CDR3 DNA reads TGCGCCAGCAGCCAAGACGATATCGCGGGGGGGAGCTCCTACAATGAGCAGTTCTTC. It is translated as CASSQDDIAGGSSYNEQFF.

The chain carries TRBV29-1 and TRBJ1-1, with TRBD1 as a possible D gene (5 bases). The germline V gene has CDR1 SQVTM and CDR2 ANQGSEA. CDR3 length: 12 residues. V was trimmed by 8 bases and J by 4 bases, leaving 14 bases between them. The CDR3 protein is CSTPFQGTEAFF. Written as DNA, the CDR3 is TGCAGCACCCCGTTTCAGGGCACTGAAGCTTTCTTT. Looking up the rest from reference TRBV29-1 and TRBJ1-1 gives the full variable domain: SAVISQKPSRDICQRGTSLTIQCQVDSQVTMMFWYRQQPGQSLTLIATANQGSEATYESGFVIDKFPISRPNLTFSTLTVSNMSPEDSSIYLCSTPFQGTEAFFGQGTRLTVV.

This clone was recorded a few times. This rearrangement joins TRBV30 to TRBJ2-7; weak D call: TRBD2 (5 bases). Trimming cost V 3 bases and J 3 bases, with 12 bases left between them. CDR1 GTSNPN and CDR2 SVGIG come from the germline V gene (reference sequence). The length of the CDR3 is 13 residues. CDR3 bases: TGTGCCTGGAGGGAATCCGCGGGCTACGAGCAGTACTTC. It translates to CAWRESAGYEQYF.

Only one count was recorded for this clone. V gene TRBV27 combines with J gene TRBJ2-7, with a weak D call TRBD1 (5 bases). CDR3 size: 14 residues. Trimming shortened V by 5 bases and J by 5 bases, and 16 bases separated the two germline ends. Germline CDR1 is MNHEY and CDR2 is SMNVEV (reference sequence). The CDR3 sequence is CASSIQGLLDEQYF. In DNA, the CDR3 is TGTGCCAGCAGTATCCAGGGCCTTCTTGACGAGCAGTACTTC.

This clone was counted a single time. For the CDR3, the DNA is TGCGCCAGCAGCCAAGACCGGGCCCCGGGGACTGAAGCTTTCTTT. Its translation: CASSQDRAPGTEAFF. This chain joins TRBV4-3 and TRBJ1-1; D is unresolved. With 0 bases removed from V and 5 bases from J, the gap between germline ends came to 13 bases. Per germline, CDR1 LGHNA and CDR2 YSLEER. The CDR3 is 15 amino acids.

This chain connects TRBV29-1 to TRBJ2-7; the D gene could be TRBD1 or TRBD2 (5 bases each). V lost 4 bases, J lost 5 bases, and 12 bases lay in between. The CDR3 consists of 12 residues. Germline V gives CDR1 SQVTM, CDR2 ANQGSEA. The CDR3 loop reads CSVVWGTDEQYF. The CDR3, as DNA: TGCAGCGTTGTGTGGGGGACGGACGAGCAGTACTTC.

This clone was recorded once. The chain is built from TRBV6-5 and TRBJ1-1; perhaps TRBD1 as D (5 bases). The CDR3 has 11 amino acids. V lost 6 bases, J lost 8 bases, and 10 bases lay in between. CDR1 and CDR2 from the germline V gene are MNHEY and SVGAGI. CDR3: CASSFGTEAFF. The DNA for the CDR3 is TGTGCCAGCAGCTTCGGGACCGAAGCTTTCTTT.

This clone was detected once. The CDR3 nucleotides read TGTGCCAGCAGTCGCGGGGGGCCAAATACGCAGTATTTT. Protein product: CASSRGGPNTQYF. The chain is built from TRBV6-5 and TRBJ2-3, with 8 nucleotides matching TRBD2. The CDR3 contains 13 residues. CDR1 and CDR2 from the germline V gene are MNHEY and SVGAGI. The V segment lost 5 bases and the J segment 7 bases; nucleotides outside the gene matches: 5.

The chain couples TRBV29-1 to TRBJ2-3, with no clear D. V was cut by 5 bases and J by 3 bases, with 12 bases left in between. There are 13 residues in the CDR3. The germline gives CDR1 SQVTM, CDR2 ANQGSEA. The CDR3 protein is CSVFYGETDTQYF. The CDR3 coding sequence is TGCAGCGTTTTTTATGGGGAAACAGATACGCAGTATTTT.

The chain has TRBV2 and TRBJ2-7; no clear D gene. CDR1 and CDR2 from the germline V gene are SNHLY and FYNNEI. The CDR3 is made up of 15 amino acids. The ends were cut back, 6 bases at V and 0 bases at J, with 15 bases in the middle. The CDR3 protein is CASSLGHPSSYEQYF. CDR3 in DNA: TGTGCCAGCAGCCTCGGCCACCCCAGCTCCTACGAGCAGTACTTC.

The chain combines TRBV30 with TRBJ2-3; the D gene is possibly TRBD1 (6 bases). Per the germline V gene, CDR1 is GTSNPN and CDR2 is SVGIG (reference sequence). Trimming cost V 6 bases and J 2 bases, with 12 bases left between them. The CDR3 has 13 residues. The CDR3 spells CACDRTYTDTQYF. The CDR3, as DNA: TGTGCCTGCGACAGGACATACACAGATACGCAGTATTTT.

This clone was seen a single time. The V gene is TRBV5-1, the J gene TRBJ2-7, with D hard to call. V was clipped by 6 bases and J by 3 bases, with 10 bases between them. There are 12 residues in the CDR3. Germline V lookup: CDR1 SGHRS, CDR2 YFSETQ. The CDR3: CASNLNDYEQYF. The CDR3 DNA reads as TGCGCCAGCAACCTCAATGACTACGAGCAGTACTTC.

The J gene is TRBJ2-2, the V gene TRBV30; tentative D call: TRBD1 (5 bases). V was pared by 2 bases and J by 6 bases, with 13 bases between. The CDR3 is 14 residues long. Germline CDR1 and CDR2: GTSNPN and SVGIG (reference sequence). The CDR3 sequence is CAWSPTRASGELFF. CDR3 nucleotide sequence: TGTGCCTGGAGTCCTACCAGGGCCTCCGGGGAGCTGTTTTTT. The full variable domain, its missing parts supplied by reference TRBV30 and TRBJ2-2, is SQTIHQWPATLVQPVGSPLSLECTVEGTSNPNLYWYRQAAGRGLQLLFYSVGIGQISSEVPQNLSASRPQDRQFILSSKKLLLSDSGFYLCAWSPTRASGELFFGEGSRLTVL.

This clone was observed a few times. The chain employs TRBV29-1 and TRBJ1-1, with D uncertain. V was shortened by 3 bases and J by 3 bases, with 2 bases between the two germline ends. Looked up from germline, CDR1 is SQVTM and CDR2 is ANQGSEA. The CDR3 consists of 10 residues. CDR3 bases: TGCAGCGTTGAGCACACTGAAGCTTTCTTT. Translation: CSVEHTEAFF. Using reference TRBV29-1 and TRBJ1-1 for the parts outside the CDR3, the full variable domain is SAVISQKPSRDICQRGTSLTIQCQVDSQVTMMFWYRQQPGQSLTLIATANQGSEATYESGFVIDKFPISRPNLTFSTLTVSNMSPEDSSIYLCSVEHTEAFFGQGTRLTVV.

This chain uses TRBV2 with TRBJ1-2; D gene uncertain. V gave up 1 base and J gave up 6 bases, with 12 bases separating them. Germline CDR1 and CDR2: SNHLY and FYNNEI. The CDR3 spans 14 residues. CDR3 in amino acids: CASSEEEGFDGYTF. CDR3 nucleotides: TGTGCCAGCAGTGAAGAGGAAGGGTTCGATGGCTACACCTTC.

CDR3 nucleotide sequence: TGTGCCAGCAGCTCCGGGACAGATTACCAAGAGACCCAGTACTTC. It specifies CASSSGTDYQETQYF. The V call is TRBV5-6, the J call TRBJ2-5; 7 nucleotides align to TRBD1. V gave up 3 bases and J gave up 0 bases; unmatched junction bases: 5. Per germline, CDR1 SGHDT and CDR2 YYEEEE. The CDR3 extends over 15 amino acids.

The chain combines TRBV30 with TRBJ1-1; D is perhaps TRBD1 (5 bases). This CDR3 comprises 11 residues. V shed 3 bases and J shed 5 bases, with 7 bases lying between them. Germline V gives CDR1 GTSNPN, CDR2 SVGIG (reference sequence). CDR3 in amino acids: CAWRTDTEAFF. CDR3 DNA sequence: TGTGCCTGGAGGACAGATACTGAAGCTTTCTTT.

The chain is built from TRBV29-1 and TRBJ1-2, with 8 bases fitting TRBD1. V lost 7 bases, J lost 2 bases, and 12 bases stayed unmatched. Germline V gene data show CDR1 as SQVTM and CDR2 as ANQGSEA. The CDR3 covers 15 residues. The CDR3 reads CSASGQGGQNYGYTF. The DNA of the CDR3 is TGCAGCGCCTCCGGACAGGGAGGGCAAAACTATGGCTACACCTTC.

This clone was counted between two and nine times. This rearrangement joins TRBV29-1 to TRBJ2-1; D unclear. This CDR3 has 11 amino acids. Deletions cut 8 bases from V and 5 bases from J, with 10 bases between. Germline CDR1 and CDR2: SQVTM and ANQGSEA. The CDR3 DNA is TGCAGCACCGACACAGACAATGAGCAGTTCTTC. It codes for CSTDTDNEQFF.

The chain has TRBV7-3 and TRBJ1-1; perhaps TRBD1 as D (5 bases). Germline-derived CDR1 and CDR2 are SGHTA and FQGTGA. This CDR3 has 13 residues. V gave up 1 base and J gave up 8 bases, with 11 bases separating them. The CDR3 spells CASSLSQGSEAFF. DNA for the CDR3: TGTGCCAGCAGCTTAAGCCAGGGTAGCGAAGCTTTCTTT.

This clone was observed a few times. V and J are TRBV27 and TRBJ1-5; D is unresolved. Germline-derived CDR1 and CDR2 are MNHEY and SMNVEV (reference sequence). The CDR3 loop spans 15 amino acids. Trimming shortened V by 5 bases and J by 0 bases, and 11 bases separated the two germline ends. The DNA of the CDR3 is TGTGCCAGCAGTGCGGGAACCTATAGCAATCAGCCCCAGCATTTT. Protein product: CASSAGTYSNQPQHF.

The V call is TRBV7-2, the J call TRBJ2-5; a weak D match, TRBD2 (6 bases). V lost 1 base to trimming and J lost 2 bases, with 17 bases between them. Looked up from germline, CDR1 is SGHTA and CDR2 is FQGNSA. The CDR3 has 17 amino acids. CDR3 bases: TGTGCCAGCAGCTTAGGTAGCGGCAGGGAAACTCAAGAGACCCAGTACTTC. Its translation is CASSLGSGRETQETQYF.

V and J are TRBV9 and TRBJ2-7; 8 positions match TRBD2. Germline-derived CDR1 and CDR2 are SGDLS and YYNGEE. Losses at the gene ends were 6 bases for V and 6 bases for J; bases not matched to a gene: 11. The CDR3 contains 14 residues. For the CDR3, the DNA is TGTGCCAGCACCCCCGGGACTAGTCTTCGCGAGCAGTACTTC. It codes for CASTPGTSLREQYF.

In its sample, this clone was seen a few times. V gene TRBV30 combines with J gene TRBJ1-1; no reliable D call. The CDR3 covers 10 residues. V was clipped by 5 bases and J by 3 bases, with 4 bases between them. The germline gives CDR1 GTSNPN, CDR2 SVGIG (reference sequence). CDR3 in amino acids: CAWADTEAFF. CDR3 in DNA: TGTGCCTGGGCCGACACTGAAGCTTTCTTT.

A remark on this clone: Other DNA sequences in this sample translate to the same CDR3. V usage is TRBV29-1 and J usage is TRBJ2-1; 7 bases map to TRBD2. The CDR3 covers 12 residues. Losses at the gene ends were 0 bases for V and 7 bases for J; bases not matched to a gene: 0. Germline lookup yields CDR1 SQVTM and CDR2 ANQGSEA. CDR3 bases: TGCAGCGTTGAAGAGGGGGGGAATGAGCAGTTCTTC. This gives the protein CSVEEGGNEQFF.

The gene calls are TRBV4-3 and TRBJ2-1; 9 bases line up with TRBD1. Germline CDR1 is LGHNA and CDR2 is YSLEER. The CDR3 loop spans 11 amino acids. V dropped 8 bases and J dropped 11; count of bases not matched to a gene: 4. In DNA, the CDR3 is TGCGCCAGCGGACAGGGGTGGAAGCAGTTCTTC. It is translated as CASGQGWKQFF.

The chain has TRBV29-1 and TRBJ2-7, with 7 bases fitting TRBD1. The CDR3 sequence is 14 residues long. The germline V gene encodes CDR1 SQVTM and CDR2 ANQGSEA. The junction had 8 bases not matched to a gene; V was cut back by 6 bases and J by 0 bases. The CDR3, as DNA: TGCAGCGTCGTCGGGGACAGCCTCTCCTACGAGCAGTACTTC. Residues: CSVVGDSLSYEQYF.

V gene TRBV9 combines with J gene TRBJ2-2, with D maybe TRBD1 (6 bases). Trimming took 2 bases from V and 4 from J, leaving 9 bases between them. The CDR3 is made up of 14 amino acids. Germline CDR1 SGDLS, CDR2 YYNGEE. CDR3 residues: CASSVAGATGELFF. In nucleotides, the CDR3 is TGTGCCAGCAGCGTCGCAGGGGCCACCGGGGAGCTGTTTTTT. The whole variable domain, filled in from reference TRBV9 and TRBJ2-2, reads DSGVTQTPKHLITATGQRVTLRCSPRSGDLSVYWYQQSLDQGLQFLIQYYNGEERAKGNILERFSAQQFPDLHSELNLSSLELGDSALYFCASSVAGATGELFFGEGSRLTVL.

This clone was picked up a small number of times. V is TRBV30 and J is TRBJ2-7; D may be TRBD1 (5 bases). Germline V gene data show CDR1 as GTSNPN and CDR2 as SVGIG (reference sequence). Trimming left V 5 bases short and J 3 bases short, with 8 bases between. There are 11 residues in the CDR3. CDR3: CAWATGYEQYF. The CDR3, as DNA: TGTGCCTGGGCCACAGGCTACGAGCAGTACTTC. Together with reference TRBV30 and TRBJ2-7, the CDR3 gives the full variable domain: SQTIHQWPATLVQPVGSPLSLECTVEGTSNPNLYWYRQAAGRGLQLLFYSVGIGQISSEVPQNLSASRPQDRQFILSSKKLLLSDSGFYLCAWATGYEQYFGPGTRLTVT.

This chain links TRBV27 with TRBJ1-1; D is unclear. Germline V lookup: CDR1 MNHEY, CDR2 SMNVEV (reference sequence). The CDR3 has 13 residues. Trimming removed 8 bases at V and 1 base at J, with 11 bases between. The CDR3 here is CASRVGGNTEAFF. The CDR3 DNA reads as TGTGCCAGCCGTGTAGGCGGGAACACTGAAGCTTTCTTT.

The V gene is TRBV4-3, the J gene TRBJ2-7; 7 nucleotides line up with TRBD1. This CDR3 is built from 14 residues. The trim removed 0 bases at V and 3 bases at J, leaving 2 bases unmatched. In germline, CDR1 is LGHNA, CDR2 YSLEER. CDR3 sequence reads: CASSQDRGNYEQYF. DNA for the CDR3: TGCGCCAGCAGCCAAGACAGGGGGAACTACGAGCAGTACTTC.